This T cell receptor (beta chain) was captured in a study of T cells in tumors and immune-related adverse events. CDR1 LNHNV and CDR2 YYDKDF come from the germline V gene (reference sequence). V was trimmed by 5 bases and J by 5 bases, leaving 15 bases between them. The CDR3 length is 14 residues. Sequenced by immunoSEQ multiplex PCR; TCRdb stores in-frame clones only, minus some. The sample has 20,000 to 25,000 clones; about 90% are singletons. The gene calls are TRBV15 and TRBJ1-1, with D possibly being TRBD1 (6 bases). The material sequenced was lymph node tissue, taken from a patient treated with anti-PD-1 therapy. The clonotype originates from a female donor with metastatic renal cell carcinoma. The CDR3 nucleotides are TGTGCCACCAGCCCGAGAGGGGGAGGGACTGAAGCTTTCTTT. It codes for CATSPRGGGTEAFF.